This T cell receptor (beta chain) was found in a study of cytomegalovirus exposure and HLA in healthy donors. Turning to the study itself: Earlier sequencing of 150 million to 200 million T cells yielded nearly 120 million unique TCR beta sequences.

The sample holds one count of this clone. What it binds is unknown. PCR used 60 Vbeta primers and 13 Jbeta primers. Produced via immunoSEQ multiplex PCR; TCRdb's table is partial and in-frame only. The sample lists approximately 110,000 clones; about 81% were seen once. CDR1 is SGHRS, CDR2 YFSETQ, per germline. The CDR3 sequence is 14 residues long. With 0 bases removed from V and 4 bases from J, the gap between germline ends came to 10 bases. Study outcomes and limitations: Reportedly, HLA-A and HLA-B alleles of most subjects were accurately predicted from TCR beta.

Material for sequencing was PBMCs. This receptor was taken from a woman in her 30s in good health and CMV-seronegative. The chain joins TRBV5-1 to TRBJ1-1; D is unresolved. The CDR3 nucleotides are TGCGCCAGCAGCTTGGAGGGAGGGAGCACTGAAGCTTTCTTT. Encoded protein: CASSLEGGSTEAFF.